This T cell receptor beta chain was profiled in a study of CD8+CD57+ T cells in acquired aplastic anemia. Study-wide background: Mean yield of DNA from sorted CD4+ and CD8+ cells was roughly 3.2 ug.

Genomic DNA was employed as the template in profiling TCR beta VDJ and CDR3. TCRdb reprocessed the reads via MiXCR and lists one record per CDR3 protein. The top ten hold 6.5% to 10% of the sample, which has roughly 260,000 distinct CDR3 sequences, around half seen once. Details on this clonotype: Its antigen is currently unknown.

Study-wide results and limits: Between patients and controls, CD8+ Simpson's diversity did not vary significantly. Fewer than 30 CD8+ CDR3 sequences were shared between patients and controls.

The V end was cut by 9 bases, the J end by 2 bases, with 13 bases between. This CDR3 has 14 residues. Germline CDR1 is SGHVS and CDR2 is FQNEAQ. Those patients picked for sequencing had displayed CD8+CD57+ cell expansion on flow cytometry. The patients all had a severe acquired aplastic anemia diagnosis. The sequenced sample consisted of sorted CD4+, CD8+, or CD8+CD57+ T cells (not recorded which) from PBMCs. This clonotype was obtained from a human donor with aplastic anemia. The chain uses TRBV7-8 and TRBJ2-2; D perhaps matches TRBD1 (5 bases). The CDR3 protein is CASNDRLNTGELFF. CDR3 coding DNA: TGTGCCAGTAATGACAGACTTAACACCGGGGAGCTGTTTTTT.